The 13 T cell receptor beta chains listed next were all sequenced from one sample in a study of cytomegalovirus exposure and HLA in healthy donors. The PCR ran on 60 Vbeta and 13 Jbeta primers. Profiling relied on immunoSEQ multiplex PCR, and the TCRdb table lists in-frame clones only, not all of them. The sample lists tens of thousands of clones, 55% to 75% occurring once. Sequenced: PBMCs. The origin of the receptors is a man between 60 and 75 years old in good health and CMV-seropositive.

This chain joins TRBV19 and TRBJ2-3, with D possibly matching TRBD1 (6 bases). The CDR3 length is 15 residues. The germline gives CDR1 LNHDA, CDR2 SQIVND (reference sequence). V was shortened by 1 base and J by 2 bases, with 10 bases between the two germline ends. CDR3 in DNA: TGTGCCAGTAGTATAGGAGGGGGACCCACAGATACGCAGTATTTT. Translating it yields CASSIGGGPTDTQYF.

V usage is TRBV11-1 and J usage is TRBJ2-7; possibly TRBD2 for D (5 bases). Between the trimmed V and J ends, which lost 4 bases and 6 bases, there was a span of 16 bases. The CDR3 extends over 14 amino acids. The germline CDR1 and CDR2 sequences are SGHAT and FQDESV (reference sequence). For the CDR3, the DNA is TGTGCCAGCAGCTCCGGAAGGACTTCAGTCGAGCAGTACTTC. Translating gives CASSSGRTSVEQYF.

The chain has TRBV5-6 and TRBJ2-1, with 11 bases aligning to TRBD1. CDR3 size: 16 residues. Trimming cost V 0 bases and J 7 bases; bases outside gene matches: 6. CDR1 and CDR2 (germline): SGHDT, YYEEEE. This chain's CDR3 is CASSLEWTGGGNEQFF. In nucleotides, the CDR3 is TGTGCCAGCAGCTTGGAGTGGACAGGGGGCGGAAATGAGCAGTTCTTC.

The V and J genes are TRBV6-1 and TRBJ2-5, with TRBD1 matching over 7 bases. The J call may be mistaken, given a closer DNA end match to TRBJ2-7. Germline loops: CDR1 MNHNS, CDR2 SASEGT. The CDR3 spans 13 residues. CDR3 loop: CASSGGQLYEQYF. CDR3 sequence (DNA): TGTGCCAGCAGTGGGGGACAGCTATACGAGCAGTACTTC.

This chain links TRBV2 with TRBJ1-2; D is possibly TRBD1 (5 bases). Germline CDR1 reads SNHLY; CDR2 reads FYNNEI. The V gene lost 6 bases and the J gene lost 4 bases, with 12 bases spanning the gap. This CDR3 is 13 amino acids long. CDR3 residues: CASRTGGTYGYTF. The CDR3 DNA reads TGTGCCAGCAGGACCGGCGGGACCTATGGCTACACCTTC.

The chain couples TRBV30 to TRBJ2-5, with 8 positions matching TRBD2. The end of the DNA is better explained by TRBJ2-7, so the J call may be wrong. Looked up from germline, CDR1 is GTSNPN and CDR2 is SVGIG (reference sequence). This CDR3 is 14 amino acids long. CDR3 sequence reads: CAWNRGGRYNEQYF. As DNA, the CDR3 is TGTGCCTGGAACCGTGGCGGGAGGTACAACGAGCAGTACTTC.

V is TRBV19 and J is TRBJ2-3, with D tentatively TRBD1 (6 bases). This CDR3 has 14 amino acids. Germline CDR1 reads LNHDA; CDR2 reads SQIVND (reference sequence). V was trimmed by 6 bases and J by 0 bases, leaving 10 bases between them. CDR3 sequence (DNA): TGTGCCAGTAGAACAGGGATCAGCACAGATACGCAGTATTTT. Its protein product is CASRTGISTDTQYF.

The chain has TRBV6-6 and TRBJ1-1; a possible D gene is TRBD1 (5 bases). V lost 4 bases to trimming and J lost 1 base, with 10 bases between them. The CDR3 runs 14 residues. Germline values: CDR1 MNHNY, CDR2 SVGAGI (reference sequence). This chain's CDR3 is CASSSADKNTEAFF. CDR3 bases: TGTGCCAGCAGTTCCGCGGACAAGAACACTGAAGCTTTCTTT.

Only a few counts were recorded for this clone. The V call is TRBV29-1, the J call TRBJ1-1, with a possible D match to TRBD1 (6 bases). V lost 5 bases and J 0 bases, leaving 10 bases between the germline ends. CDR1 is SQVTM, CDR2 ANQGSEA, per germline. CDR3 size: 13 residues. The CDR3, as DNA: TGCAGCGTTAGGACAGACATGAACACTGAAGCTTTCTTT. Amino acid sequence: CSVRTDMNTEAFF.

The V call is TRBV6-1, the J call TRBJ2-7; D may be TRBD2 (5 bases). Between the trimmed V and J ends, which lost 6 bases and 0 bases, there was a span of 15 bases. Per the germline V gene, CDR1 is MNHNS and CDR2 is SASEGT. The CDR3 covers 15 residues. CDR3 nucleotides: TGTGCCAGCAGAGAACCGGGAATATACTCCTACGAGCAGTACTTC. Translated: CASREPGIYSYEQYF.

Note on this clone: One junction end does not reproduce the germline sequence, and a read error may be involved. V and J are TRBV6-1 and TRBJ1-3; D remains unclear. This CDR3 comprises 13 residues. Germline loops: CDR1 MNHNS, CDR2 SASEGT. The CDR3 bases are TGTGCCAGCACCCGAGGGATTGGAGACACCATATATTTT. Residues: CASTRGIGDTIYF.

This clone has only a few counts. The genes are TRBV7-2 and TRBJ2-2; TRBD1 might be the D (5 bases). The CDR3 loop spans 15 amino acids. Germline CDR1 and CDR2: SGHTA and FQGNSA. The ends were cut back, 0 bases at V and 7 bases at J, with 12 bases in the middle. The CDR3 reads CASSLALTDGGELFF. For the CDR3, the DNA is TGTGCCAGCAGCTTAGCGCTGACAGACGGCGGGGAGCTGTTTTTT.

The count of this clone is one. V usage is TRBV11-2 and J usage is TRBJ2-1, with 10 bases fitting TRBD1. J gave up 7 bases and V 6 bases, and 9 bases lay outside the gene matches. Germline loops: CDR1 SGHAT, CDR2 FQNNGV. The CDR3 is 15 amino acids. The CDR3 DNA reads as TGTGCCAGCAGACCACCCGGGACAGGGGTTAATGAGCAGTTCTTC. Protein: CASRPPGTGVNEQFF.